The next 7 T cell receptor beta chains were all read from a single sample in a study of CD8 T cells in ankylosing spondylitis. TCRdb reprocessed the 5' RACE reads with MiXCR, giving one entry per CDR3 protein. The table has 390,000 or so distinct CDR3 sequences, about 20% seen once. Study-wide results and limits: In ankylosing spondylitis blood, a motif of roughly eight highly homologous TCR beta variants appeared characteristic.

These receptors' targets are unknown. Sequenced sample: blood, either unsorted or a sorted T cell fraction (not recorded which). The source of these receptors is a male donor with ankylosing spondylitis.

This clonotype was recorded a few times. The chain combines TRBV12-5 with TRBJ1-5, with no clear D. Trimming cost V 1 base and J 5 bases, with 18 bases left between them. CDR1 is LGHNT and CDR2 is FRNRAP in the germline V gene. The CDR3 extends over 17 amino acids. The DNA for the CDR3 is TGTGCTAGTGGTTTGGCCTACCGGGAACGGAACCATCAGCCCCAGCATTTT. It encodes CASGLAYRERNHQPQHF. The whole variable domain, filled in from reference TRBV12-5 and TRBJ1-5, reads DARVTQTPRHKVTEMGQEVTMRCQPILGHNTVFWYRQTMMQGLELLAYFRNRAPLDDSGMPKDRFSAEMPDATLATLKIQPSEPRDSAVYFCASGLAYRERNHQPQHFGDGTRLSIL.

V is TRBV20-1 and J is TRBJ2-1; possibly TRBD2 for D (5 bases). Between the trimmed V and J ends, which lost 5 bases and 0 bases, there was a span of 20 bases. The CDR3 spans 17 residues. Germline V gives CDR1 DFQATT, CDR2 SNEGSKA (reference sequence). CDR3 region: CSAGLRVFSSSYNEQFF. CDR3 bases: TGCAGTGCTGGACTGAGGGTCTTTAGTAGCTCCTACAATGAGCAGTTCTTC.

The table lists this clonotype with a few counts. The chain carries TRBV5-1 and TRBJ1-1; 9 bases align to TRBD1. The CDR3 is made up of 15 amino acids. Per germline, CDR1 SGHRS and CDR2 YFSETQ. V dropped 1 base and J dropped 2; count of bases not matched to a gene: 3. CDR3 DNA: TGCGCCAGCAGCTTGCAGGGACAGGGAAACACTGAAGCTTTCTTT. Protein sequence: CASSLQGQGNTEAFF.

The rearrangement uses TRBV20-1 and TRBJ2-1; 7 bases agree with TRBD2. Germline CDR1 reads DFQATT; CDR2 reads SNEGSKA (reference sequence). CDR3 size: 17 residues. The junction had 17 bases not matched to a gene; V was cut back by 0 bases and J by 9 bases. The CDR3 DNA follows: TGCAGTGCTAGAGACCTGGTAGCGGGCGGAGGTGGCGGTGAGCAGTTCTTC. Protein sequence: CSARDLVAGGGGGEQFF.

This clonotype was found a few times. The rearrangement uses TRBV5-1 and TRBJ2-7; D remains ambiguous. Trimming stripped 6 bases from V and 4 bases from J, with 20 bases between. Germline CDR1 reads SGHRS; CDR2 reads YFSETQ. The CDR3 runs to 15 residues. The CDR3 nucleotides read TGCGCCAGCACCCTCGGCATGTCAGGCCTATACGAGCAGTACTTC. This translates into CASTLGMSGLYEQYF. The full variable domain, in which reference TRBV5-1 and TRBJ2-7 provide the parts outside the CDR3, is KAGVTQTPRYLIKTRGQQVTLSCSPISGHRSVSWYQQTPGQGLQFLFEYFSETQRNKGNFPGRFSGRQFSNSRSEMNVSTLELGDSALYLCASTLGMSGLYEQYFGPGTRLTVT.

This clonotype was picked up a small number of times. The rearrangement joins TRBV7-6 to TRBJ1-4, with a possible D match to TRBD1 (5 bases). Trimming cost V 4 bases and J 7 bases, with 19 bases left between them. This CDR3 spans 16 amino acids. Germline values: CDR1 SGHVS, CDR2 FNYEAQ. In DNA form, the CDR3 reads TGTGCCAGCAGCTCGAGAACGGGGACGAGGGGTGAAAAACTGTTTTTT. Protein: CASSSRTGTRGEKLFF.

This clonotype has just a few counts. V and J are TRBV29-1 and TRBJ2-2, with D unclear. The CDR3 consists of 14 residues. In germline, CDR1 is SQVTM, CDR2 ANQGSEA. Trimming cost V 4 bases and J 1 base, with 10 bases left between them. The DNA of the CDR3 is TGCAGCGTTGCAGGACGGATGAACACCGGGGAGCTGTTTTTT. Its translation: CSVAGRMNTGELFF.